This TCR beta chain was recorded in a study of human T cells and chemical hapten exposure (dated by TCRdb to the early 2020s). Turning to the overall study: For sensitization, 2% DPC in acetone was applied to a roughly 2 cm by roughly 2 cm area of upper inner arm skin. Throughout the study period of roughly 24 weeks, patients also received therapeutic DPC doses to the scalp every week. Patch testing on the upper back used Finn chambers containing 0.01% DPC, with scoring done after 6 days according to International Contact Dermatitis Research Group standards. Alopecia areata with under or over 50% scalp involvement, alopecia totalis and alopecia universalis were represented in the patient cohort, which was mostly female. The libraries were sequenced as a pool, and the TCR yield per sample differed mostly because of small variations in library volumes within the pool. In alopecia patients, the study followed how the peripheral blood TCR repertoire changed in vivo over primary and secondary sensitization to diphenylcyclopropenone (DPC), a hapten. Blood was sampled from patients pre-sensitization (week 0) and at 2, 6 and about 24 weeks after DPC sensitization. Blood for TCR sequencing was provided by twenty-nine alopecia patients at one to four time points (pre-sensitization, 2, 6 and 24 weeks).

This clonotype was seen repeatedly, ten times or more. What antigen it recognizes has not been identified. No much larger clone exists at a distance of one base, and base qualities are not known. The receptor library was made with RACE. The reads were generated on a NextSeq 500. During library preparation, unique molecular identifiers were attached to individual cDNA molecules so that TCRs could be counted quantitatively and reproducibly. Both TCR alpha and TCR beta chains were sequenced from each blood RNA sample. The authors' analysis ran thus. Samples had a median of about 90,000 TCRs, with a range from roughly 23,224 to 700,000. The Decombinator software suite was used to annotate the V, J and CDR3 of the TCR reads. To make PS versus PT1 abundance plots, every sample was subsampled to the same number of TCRs (28,000). Expanded TCRs were defined as absent before sensitization and observed at least eight times at the 2-week time point. TCRdb trimmed the raw reads at Q25, called clones with MiXCR and kept productive beta chains. Rows with a matching CDR3 protein are joined into one entry that keeps the most common DNA and genes. Here the V and J calls rest on TCRdb's processing, not on the authors' analysis. In all, the sample holds more than 250,000 distinct CDR3 sequences, and roughly 8.9% of those were seen once. The ten top clones hold around 2.5% of the sample.

Here is what the overall study found, with its caveats: Because every patient had alopecia, a presumed autoimmune disease, the patients' immune response might differ from that of healthy individuals. Expanded TCRs formed significantly more large CDR3 similarity clusters than pre-sensitization or healthy control sets, consistent with antigen-driven responses. The number of PT1 expanded TCRs positively correlated with patch test score, significant at thresholds 8, 16 and 32 but not 4. After repeated subsampling, the strength of the expansion versus patch-test correlation and the threshold at which it became significant changed. No change with DPC sensitization was found in the number of TCRs above 1 in 1000 frequency, and no evidence of global repertoire structure alterations was found.

Trimming removed 0 bases from V and 4 bases from J, leaving 6 bases between the germline ends. Looking up the germline V gene yields CDR1 LGHNA and CDR2 YNFKEQ. Its CDR3 holds 13 amino acids, cysteine through phenylalanine. Only CDR3 DNA remains: 39 bases, in frame from the first base. The sample's time point, from its label and the paper: pre-sensitization, week 0. According to the study, the label for this sample's treatment or condition signals: therapeutic diphenylcyclopropenone sensitization with weekly scalp DPC. At every patch-test visit, the blood draw took place before the patch test was put on. To be eligible, patients had to be aged 18 to 70, diagnosed with alopecia and judged suitable for DPC therapy, while pregnant patients were excluded. Total RNA was extracted from unfractionated whole blood collected in Tempus Blood RNA tubes.

This sequence originates from a woman in her 40s with alopecia areata. Some clones in this sample may be carry-over from other donors' samples. This specimen consisted of whole blood, obtained in connection with sensitization to the hapten diphenylcyclopropenone (DPC). Recombination joined TRBV4-2 with TRBJ1-1; the D region possibly corresponds to TRBD1 (5 bases align). For the CDR3, the sequence is CASSQEGGTEAFF. The DNA is as follows: TGTGCCAGCAGCCAAGAGGGGGGCACTGAAGCTTTCTTT.